The 7 T cell receptor beta chains presented below share a single source sample, sequenced in a study of tumor-infiltrating lymphocytes in primary liver carcinoma. Constant-region priming of approximately 0.55 ug total RNA yielded TCR beta cDNA. Slightly modified ARM-PCR served as the procedure for the TCR beta libraries. These libraries came from three rounds of nested multiplex PCR. Rounds one and two of PCR, each of 10 cycles, were primed with TRBV1-TRBV30 forward primers and a C-beta reverse primer. TCRdb itself ran the multiplex PCR reads through MiXCR, one entry per CDR3 protein. The profile covers 200,000 or so distinct CDR3 sequences, with almost 65% appearing a single time and approximately 7% taken by the ten largest. Extraction also yielded germline DNA, while blood RNA was obtained from unsorted whole blood. Sequenced: peripheral blood. Receptors were obtained from a woman aged 55 to 70 with primary liver carcinoma and hepatitis B virus infection.

The table lists this clonotype with a few counts. The chain employs TRBV28 and TRBJ2-3; D unresolved. The CDR3 has 13 amino acids. Trimming cost V 6 bases and J 0 bases, with 7 bases left between them. Germline V gene data show CDR1 as MDHEN and CDR2 as SYDVKM. CDR3 in amino acids: CASSPQSTDTQYF. The CDR3 DNA sequence: TGTGCCAGCAGCCCCCAGAGCACAGATACGCAGTATTTT.

Regarding this clonotype: A much larger clone differs by one base, so this may be a read error. The gene calls are TRBV7-8 and TRBJ2-2; no clear D. V was pared by 7 bases and J by 12 bases, with 12 bases between. Looked up from germline, CDR1 is SGHVS and CDR2 is FQNEAQ. The CDR3 totals 11 residues. The CDR3 loop is CASTPGGQLFF. The CDR3, as DNA: TGTGCCAGCACGCCCGGTGGGCAGCTGTTTTTT.

Comments on this clonotype: This sequence may be a read error, since a much larger clone differs from it by one base. The V call is TRBV5-4, the J call TRBJ2-5; weak D call: TRBD2 (6 bases). The CDR3 is 14 residues long. The germline CDR1 and CDR2 sequences are SGHNT and YYREEE (reference sequence). CDR3 amino acids: CASNLGGITETQYF. The CDR3 region has the DNA TGTGCCAGCAACTTGGGCGGGATTACGGAGACCCAGTACTTC.

Concerning this clonotype: At one end, the junction sequence differs from germline, possibly due to a read error. V gene TRBV10-3 combines with J gene TRBJ2-2; D may correspond to TRBD1 or TRBD2 (5 bases each). The CDR3 covers 14 residues. Germline CDR1 is ENHRY and CDR2 is SYGVKD. The CDR3 sequence: CAISEPRGPGELFF. The DNA for the CDR3 is TGTGCCATCAGTGAGCCAAGGGGTCCCGGGGAACTGTTTTTT.

To note about this clonotype: A much larger clone differs by one base, so this may be a read error. The V gene is TRBV6-1, the J gene TRBJ2-3; 7 nucleotides align to TRBD1. The CDR3 loop spans 12 amino acids. In germline, CDR1 is MNHNS, CDR2 SASEGT. CDR3 bases: TGTGCCAGCAAGACAGGGATAGATACGCGGTATTTT. Its translation: CASKTGIDTRYF.

Concerning this clonotype itself: The junction departs from the called germline gene at one end, perhaps through a read error. The chain uses TRBV7-3 and TRBJ2-3; D remains unclear. CDR3 length: 15 residues. Germline CDR1 reads SGHTA; CDR2 reads FQGTGA. The CDR3 here is CASNLNPLGTDTQYF. The CDR3, as DNA: TGTGCCAGCAACTTAAACCCATTAGGCACAGATACGCAGTATTTT.

As regards this clonotype: At one boundary the junction diverges from the germline segment, which might be a read error. The J gene is TRBJ2-5, the V gene TRBV24-1; 8 bases are a match to TRBD1. CDR1 is KGHDR and CDR2 is SFDVKD in the germline V gene. This CDR3 comprises 15 residues. CDR3 sequence: CATCDRTGPLETQYF. CDR3 in DNA: TGTGCCACCTGTGATCGGACAGGGCCTCTGGAGACCCAGTACTTC.